The 18 T cell receptor beta chains below come from one sample, sequenced in a study of cytomegalovirus exposure and HLA in healthy donors. PCR used 60 Vbeta primers and 13 Jbeta primers. Assay: immunoSEQ multiplex PCR; the TCRdb copy retains only in-frame clones and omits some. The table records a few hundred thousand clones, under 80% of them present only once. Sequenced material: PBMCs. Receptor source: a female donor in good health and CMV-seronegative.

V is TRBV2 and J is TRBJ1-1; D perhaps matches TRBD1 (6 bases). Trimming took off 5 bases at V and 2 bases at J, with 9 bases between the two ends. CDR1 is SNHLY and CDR2 is FYNNEI in the germline V gene. The CDR3 is made up of 13 amino acids. CDR3 sequence (DNA): TGTGCCAGCAGTAGGACAGAAAACACTGAAGCTTTCTTT. It encodes CASSRTENTEAFF.

The J gene is TRBJ1-1, the V gene TRBV9, with D uncertain. Trimming cost V 4 bases and J 1 base, with 11 bases left between them. The CDR3 sequence is 14 residues long. CDR1 is SGDLS and CDR2 is YYNGEE in the germline V gene. CDR3 in DNA: TGTGCCAGCAGCCCCCGGTCGTGGAACACTGAAGCTTTCTTT. Translated: CASSPRSWNTEAFF.

This chain uses TRBV11-2 with TRBJ2-2; D uncertain. This CDR3 is 15 amino acids long. With 3 bases removed from V and 8 bases from J, the gap between germline ends came to 16 bases. Germline V gene sequence: CDR1 SGHAT, CDR2 FQNNGV. The CDR3 sequence is CASSFVVAPGGELFF. CDR3 nucleotides: TGTGCCAGCAGCTTTGTAGTAGCCCCTGGGGGGGAGCTGTTTTTT.

Only a few counts were recorded for this clone. This chain links TRBV6-5 with TRBJ2-3; possibly TRBD2 for D (5 bases). Trimming shortened V by 11 bases and J by 5 bases, and 17 bases separated the two germline ends. The length of the CDR3 is 13 residues. Germline assignment: CDR1 MNHEY and CDR2 SVGAGI. The CDR3 spells CASSQARGDTQYF. In DNA form, the CDR3 reads TGTGCCTCATCCCAGGCCCGGGGAGATACGCAGTATTTT.

The chain combines TRBV5-1 with TRBJ1-1; TRBD1 matches 8 bases. In germline, CDR1 is SGHRS, CDR2 YFSETQ. The V gene end was trimmed by 2 bases and the J gene end by 7 bases; junction bases not matched to a gene: 4. CDR3 size: 13 residues. CDR3 in amino acids: CASSFGQGFEAFF. CDR3 sequence (DNA): TGCGCCAGCAGCTTTGGACAGGGCTTTGAAGCTTTCTTT.

The chain is built from TRBV10-3 and TRBJ1-5; no reliable D call. Germline values: CDR1 ENHRY, CDR2 SYGVKD. Trimming removed 7 bases from V and 4 bases from J, with 14 bases in between. This CDR3 region has 14 residues. In DNA, the CDR3 is TGTGCCATCATGGCCAACGGGGAAAATCAGCCCCAGCATTTT. It translates to CAIMANGENQPQHF.

V is TRBV30 and J is TRBJ1-6, with D unclear. V dropped 7 bases and J dropped 0 bases, with 10 bases sitting between them. The CDR3 sequence is 14 residues long. Germline assignment: CDR1 GTSNPN and CDR2 SVGIG (reference sequence). CDR3 nucleotides: TGTGCCTACGGAGTAAGCTCCTATAATTCACCCCTCCACTTT. Its protein is CAYGVSSYNSPLHF.

This clone was picked up one time. The rearrangement links TRBV7-2 to TRBJ1-2, with a weak D call TRBD1 (5 bases). This CDR3 has 15 residues. The V and J ends lost 1 base and 8 bases respectively, with 17 bases between them. From germline, CDR1 is SGHTA and CDR2 FQGNSA. The CDR3 bases are TGTGCCAGCAGCTTAGGGACGACAGCCCTTCGGGGCTACACCTTC. This sequence encodes CASSLGTTALRGYTF.

This chain links TRBV6-4 with TRBJ1-2; TRBD1 matches at 7 bases. The CDR3 totals 16 residues. J lost 0 bases, V lost 2 bases, and 6 bases had no gene match. CDR1 and CDR2 (germline): MRHNA, SNTAGT. The CDR3 sequence is CASSDPTGASNYGYTF. The CDR3 region has the DNA TGTGCCAGCAGTGACCCTACAGGGGCATCTAACTATGGCTACACCTTC.

V gene TRBV7-3 combines with J gene TRBJ1-1; a possible D gene is TRBD1 (6 bases). V was clipped by 5 bases and J by 1 base, with 8 bases between them. The V gene's germline CDR1 is SGHTA and CDR2 FQGTGA. This CDR3 contains 13 residues. CDR3 coding DNA: TGTGCCAGCAGCCTCAGGGGGAACACTGAAGCTTTCTTT. Protein: CASSLRGNTEAFF.

The rearrangement uses TRBV19 and TRBJ1-1; D not resolved. Germline V lookup: CDR1 LNHDA, CDR2 SQIVND (reference sequence). The CDR3 sequence is 15 residues long. V was shortened by 3 bases and J by 0 bases, with 11 bases between the two germline ends. Here the CDR3 reads CASSITLSVNTEAFF. The CDR3 DNA reads as TGTGCCAGTAGTATTACCCTTAGTGTGAACACTGAAGCTTTCTTT.

V and J are TRBV11-2 and TRBJ1-2; no firm D call. The V gene lost 3 bases and the J gene lost 3 bases, with 8 bases spanning the gap. Germline CDR1 reads SGHAT; CDR2 reads FQNNGV. CDR3 length: 13 residues. The CDR3 sequence: CASSLRRDYGYTF. The CDR3 nucleotides read TGTGCCAGCAGCTTGAGGAGGGACTATGGCTACACCTTC.

The rearrangement joins TRBV7-9 to TRBJ2-1, with 15 bases that match TRBD2. CDR1 is SEHNR and CDR2 is FQNEAQ in the germline V gene (reference sequence). The CDR3 runs 18 residues. The V gene end was trimmed by 4 bases and the J gene end by 5 bases; junction bases not matched to a gene: 9. In DNA, the CDR3 is TGTGCCAGCAGCTCCTGGACTAGCGGGAGGGCGGGGGACAATGAGCAGTTCTTC. Translation: CASSSWTSGRAGDNEQFF.

This clone was counted only a few times. The J gene is TRBJ1-5, the V gene TRBV5-1; the D gene is possibly TRBD1 (5 bases). V dropped 0 bases and J dropped 8 bases, with 15 bases sitting between them. CDR1 and CDR2 from the germline V gene are SGHRS and YFSETQ. This CDR3 region has 15 residues. In DNA form, the CDR3 reads TGCGCCAGCAGCTTGGCCGGGGGGTCGGGCGAGCCCCAGCATTTT. Protein sequence: CASSLAGGSGEPQHF.

In its sample, this clone was seen a few times. This chain joins TRBV5-6 and TRBJ2-1; D gene ambiguous. The CDR3 covers 13 residues. CDR1 is SGHDT and CDR2 is YYEEEE in the germline V gene. Trimming pared 2 bases from V and 8 bases from J, leaving 11 bases between. In nucleotides, the CDR3 is TGTGCCAGCAGCTTCACTCCGTCCCATGAGCAGTTCTTC. Translation: CASSFTPSHEQFF.

The sample holds one count of this clone. The chain links TRBV19 to TRBJ1-2, with TRBD1 matching over 10 bases. Trimming removed 7 bases from V and 7 bases from J; junction bases left unmatched: 3. This CDR3 is built from 12 residues. CDR1 LNHDA and CDR2 SQIVND come from the germline V gene (reference sequence). CDR3 sequence (DNA): TGTGCCAGTACCTGGGACAGGGGTGGCTACACCTTC. Translation: CASTWDRGGYTF.

Written as DNA, the CDR3 is TGCAGCGGCGGGATGTACAGGGGGGCCTCCTATGGCTACACCTTC. Protein product: CSGGMYRGASYGYTF. This chain links TRBV29-1 with TRBJ1-2, with 8 bases identical to TRBD1. Germline CDR1 reads SQVTM; CDR2 reads ANQGSEA. The V segment lost 7 bases and the J segment 4 bases; nucleotides outside the gene matches: 14. The CDR3 has 15 residues. The full variable domain, its missing parts supplied by reference TRBV29-1 and TRBJ1-2, is SAVISQKPSRDICQRGTSLTIQCQVDSQVTMMFWYRQQPGQSLTLIATANQGSEATYESGFVIDKFPISRPNLTFSTLTVSNMSPEDSSIYLCSGGMYRGASYGYTFGSGTRLTVV.

The CDR3 DNA follows: TGTGCCAGCAGCTTAACACCGTCCCTAGTCGGAGATACGCAGTATTTT. Residues: CASSLTPSLVGDTQYF. This chain joins TRBV7-9 and TRBJ2-3; D call uncertain. The CDR3 runs to 16 residues. V lost 2 bases, J lost 5 bases, and 17 bases lay in between. CDR1 SEHNR and CDR2 FQNEAQ come from the germline V gene (reference sequence).